The subject of this entry is one T cell receptor beta chain. Its antigen remains unidentified. The CDR3 sequence is 15 residues long. Trimming took 4 bases from V and 2 from J, leaving 14 bases between them. The V gene's germline CDR1 is SGHTS and CDR2 YDEGEE. These data come from a study of CD8 T cells in ankylosing spondylitis. Overall study results and limits: Ankylosing spondylitis blood appeared to carry a characteristic TCR beta motif of roughly eight highly homologous variants. CD8+ by phenotype, disease-linked clones were relatively rare in peripheral blood. Within matched ankylosing spondylitis synovial fluid, disease-linked clones were reportedly significantly enriched.

In making TCR beta libraries, quantitative 5'-RACE with molecular barcodes was used. A single record per CDR3 protein comes from TCRdb applying MiXCR to the 5' RACE reads. The sample contains around 210,000 distinct CDR3 sequences, roughly 8% of which appear only once. V and J are TRBV5-8 and TRBJ2-3; the D gene is possibly TRBD1 (6 bases). This clonotype originated in a female donor with ankylosing spondylitis or in good health (not recorded which). The sequenced sample was blood, either unsorted or a sorted T cell fraction (not recorded which). The chain's CDR3 is CASSQLNRVTDTQYF. The CDR3, as DNA: TGTGCCAGCAGCCAGTTAAACAGGGTCACAGATACGCAGTATTTT.